The clone carrying this T cell receptor beta chain has ten or more counts. What it binds is unknown. This sample stems from a study of T cells in Graves' hyperthyroidism and ophthalmopathy. Background on the study: Peripheral blood draws took place at initial diagnosis, ahead of any treatment.

Hyperthyroidism, newly diagnosed and lasting under 2 months, affected patients aged 18 to 65. Any patient presenting with uncontrolled infection, other autoimmune disease, pregnancy or lactation was left out. Study conclusions and caveats: Blood held most thyroid clonotypes expanded above 0.001 frequency.

Amplification targeted TCR beta CDR3 regions from RNA transcripts. The TCR CDR3 was amplified in a first-round RT-PCR using the HTBI primer set. Each CDR3 protein is one row after TCRdb ran MiXCR on the multiplex PCR reads. The table records some 180,000 distinct CDR3 sequences, around 17% of them present only once. This TCR came from a woman in her 50s with Graves' hyperthyroidism. Specimen: blood.

The CDR3 loop is CASSFIGQVDGQPQHF. In nucleotides, the CDR3 is TGTGCCAGCAGTTTTATCGGACAGGTGGACGGTCAGCCCCAGCATTTT. The chain recombines TRBV12-3 or TRBV12-4 with TRBJ1-5; 7 bases fit TRBD1. CDR3 size: 16 residues. The V segment lost 3 bases and the J segment 6 bases; nucleotides outside the gene matches: 11.